The 31 T cell receptor beta chains listed next were all sequenced from one sample in a study of blood T cell repertoires in COVID-19. The table came from immunoSEQ multiplex PCR; TCRdb's copy has only in-frame clones and leaves some out. The sample shows around 160,000 clones, approximately 93% of them seen only once. The material sequenced was peripheral blood. Source of these receptors: a woman aged 55-70 years with COVID-19, enrolled during active disease.

This chain joins TRBV7-2 and TRBJ1-6, with TRBD1 matching over 8 bases. The CDR3 covers 17 residues. V lost 4 bases and J lost 9; bases outside the gene matches: 14. Looked up from germline, CDR1 is SGHTA and CDR2 is FQGNSA. CDR3 DNA sequence: TGTGCCAGCAGCTGGGCGGACAGGGCATGGGGCGGTTCACCCCTCCACTTT. This encodes CASSWADRAWGGSPLHF.

V is TRBV4-2 and J is TRBJ2-1; tentative D call: TRBD2 (6 bases). Trimming took 1 base from V and 0 from J, leaving 10 bases between them. Germline values: CDR1 LGHNA, CDR2 YNFKEQ. The CDR3 is 16 amino acids. In DNA, the CDR3 is TGTGCCAGCAGCCAAGGCGGGGCAAGCTCCTACAATGAGCAGTTCTTC. It is translated as CASSQGGASSYNEQFF.

CDR3 coding DNA: TGTGCCAGCGGAGGAACAGGGATCGGTGAAAAACTGTTTTTT. This sequence encodes CASGGTGIGEKLFF. The chain is built from TRBV2 and TRBJ1-4; a possible D gene is TRBD1 (6 bases). V gave up 8 bases and J gave up 7 bases, with 17 bases separating them. The CDR3 is 14 residues long. Per germline, CDR1 SNHLY and CDR2 FYNNEI.

This clone was recorded only once. The gene calls are TRBV5-1 and TRBJ1-4; TRBD1 matches at 8 bases. Germline loops: CDR1 SGHRS, CDR2 YFSETQ. J gave up 7 bases and V 0 bases, and 2 bases lay outside the gene matches. CDR3 length: 14 amino acids. The CDR3 DNA sequence: TGCGCCAGCAGCTTGGCGACAGGGGTTGAAAAACTGTTTTTT. Protein sequence: CASSLATGVEKLFF.

The chain recombines TRBV12-3 or TRBV12-4 with TRBJ1-1, with TRBD1 identical over 7 bases. This CDR3 has 13 residues. V shed 7 bases, J shed 11 bases, and the junction held 13 bases outside the gene matches. The CDR3 coding sequence is TGTGCCAGCACCCTGACAGGGAACCCTGGGGCTTTCTTT. It specifies CASTLTGNPGAFF.

V is TRBV4-3 and J is TRBJ1-2, with D possibly being TRBD1 (5 bases). Per the germline V gene, CDR1 is LGHNA and CDR2 is YSLEER. Trimming removed 1 base from V and 0 bases from J, with 12 bases in between. The CDR3 covers 16 residues. The CDR3 protein is CASSQAPQDTNYGYTF. CDR3 coding DNA: TGCGCCAGCAGCCAAGCCCCTCAGGACACTAACTATGGCTACACCTTC.

V gene TRBV27 combines with J gene TRBJ2-7; D is perhaps TRBD1 (5 bases). The V end lost 4 bases, the J end lost 2 bases, and 15 bases lay between the germline ends. Germline CDR1 MNHEY, CDR2 SMNVEV (reference sequence). The CDR3 sequence is 15 residues long. For the CDR3, the DNA is TGTGCCAGCAGTTCCCCGGGTCAGGGAACCTACGAGCAGTACTTC. Protein product: CASSSPGQGTYEQYF.

V is TRBV7-2 and J is TRBJ2-7; D possibly corresponds to TRBD2 (5 bases). V gave up 6 bases and J gave up 1 base, with 16 bases separating them. This CDR3 spans 15 amino acids. CDR1 is SGHTA and CDR2 is FQGNSA in the germline V gene. The CDR3 region is CASSRLMDFSYEQYF. CDR3 DNA: TGTGCCAGCAGTAGACTGATGGACTTTTCCTACGAGCAGTACTTC.

The gene calls are TRBV5-6 and TRBJ1-6; D unclear. The CDR3 has 13 amino acids. The germline V gene encodes CDR1 SGHDT and CDR2 YYEEEE. V was trimmed by 0 bases and J by 7 bases, leaving 5 bases between them. The DNA of the CDR3 is TGTGCCAGCAGCTTGGCCCCGAATTCACCCCTCCACTTT. Amino acid sequence: CASSLAPNSPLHF.

Comments on this clone: Other nucleotide sequences from this sample produce the same CDR3. The V call is TRBV3-1 (or the pseudogene TRBV3-2), the J call TRBJ1-4; D is ambiguous. This CDR3 is 11 amino acids long. The germline V gene encodes CDR1 LGHDT and CDR2 YNNKEL (reference sequence). V was cut by 6 bases and J by 5 bases, with 4 bases left in between. CDR3 nucleotide sequence: TGTGCCAGCAGTTCAAATGAAAAACTGTTTTTT. Protein product: CASSSNEKLFF.

There are a few counts of this clone. The chain links TRBV29-1 to TRBJ2-7, with a tentative D call TRBD1 (6 bases). Germline CDR1 is SQVTM and CDR2 is ANQGSEA. The CDR3 covers 14 residues. Trimming left V 2 bases short and J 3 bases short, with 14 bases between. The CDR3 sequence: CSVELQGINYEQYF. CDR3 coding DNA: TGCAGCGTTGAACTGCAGGGGATAAACTACGAGCAGTACTTC.

The chain uses TRBV19 and TRBJ1-2; TRBD1 might be the D (5 bases). V was cut by 3 bases and J by 8 bases, with 19 bases left in between. Germline values: CDR1 LNHDA, CDR2 SQIVND (reference sequence). CDR3 length equals 15 residues. This CDR3 reads CASSIAAAGSLGYTF. The CDR3 region has the DNA TGTGCCAGTAGTATCGCTGCCGCAGGGTCCTTGGGCTACACCTTC.

As regards this clone: Compared with germline, one end of the junction differs, possibly owing to a read error. This chain connects TRBV19 to TRBJ2-1; D is unresolved. CDR3 length: 14 residues. Germline V gene sequence: CDR1 LNHDA, CDR2 SQIVND (reference sequence). DNA of the CDR3: TGTGCCAGTAGTATTAACAGTGCCTACAACGAGCAGTTCTTC. Amino acid sequence: CASSINSAYNEQFF.

This chain joins TRBV7-2 and TRBJ2-3; 8 positions match TRBD1. The CDR3 has 19 residues. V lost 2 bases to trimming and J lost 0 bases; unmatched junction nucleotides: 13. The germline V gene has CDR1 SGHTA and CDR2 FQGNSA. The CDR3, as DNA: TGTGCCAGCAGCTTACAGGGGGCGAGGCACATTCCTAGCACAGATACGCAGTATTTT. Its protein is CASSLQGARHIPSTDTQYF.

The chain uses TRBV30 and TRBJ2-3; 8 nucleotides line up with TRBD1. Germline-derived CDR1 and CDR2 are GTSNPN and SVGIG (reference sequence). The CDR3 runs to 15 residues. After removal of 2 bases from V and 4 bases from J, the junction contained 8 bases not matched to a gene. The CDR3 nucleotides read TGTGCCTGGAGTCCCGGACAGGGTATTCCAGATACGCAGTATTTT. It encodes CAWSPGQGIPDTQYF.

This clone was found a few times. The chain employs TRBV5-1 and TRBJ1-1; 9 bases map to TRBD1. The junction had 13 bases not matched to a gene; V was cut back by 5 bases and J by 5 bases. Per the germline V gene, CDR1 is SGHRS and CDR2 is YFSETQ. CDR3 length: 16 amino acids. CDR3 residues: CASSFGPGQGDTEAFF. The CDR3 DNA is TGCGCCAGCAGTTTCGGCCCGGGACAGGGAGATACTGAAGCTTTCTTT.

V gene TRBV30 combines with J gene TRBJ1-2, with D maybe TRBD1 (6 bases). Germline V CDR1 and CDR2: GTSNPN, SVGIG (reference sequence). The CDR3 spans 12 residues. The V end was cut by 3 bases, the J end by 2 bases, with 7 bases between. The CDR3 protein is CAWRRGNYGYTF. The CDR3 DNA reads as TGTGCCTGGAGAAGGGGGAACTATGGCTACACCTTC.

The chain has TRBV6-5 and TRBJ1-3; 7 bases map to TRBD1. CDR1 and CDR2 from the germline V gene are MNHEY and SVGAGI. V was pared by 7 bases and J by 1 base, with 7 bases of the junction left unmatched. The CDR3 has 15 residues. The CDR3 bases are TGTGCCAGCACGGAACAGGGGTTTTCTGGAAACACCATATATTTT. Protein sequence: CASTEQGFSGNTIYF.

CDR3 sequence: CASGSSGNTIYF. The CDR3 DNA is TGTGCCAGCGGGAGTTCTGGAAACACCATATATTTT. This sequence joins TRBV9 and TRBJ1-3; D uncertain. There are 12 residues in the CDR3. Germline V CDR1 and CDR2: SGDLS, YYNGEE. Trimming pared 7 bases from V and 1 base from J, leaving 6 bases between.

This clone was recorded only once. The chain's CDR3 is CASSLDGTRGGELFF. The CDR3 DNA follows: TGTGCCAGCAGCTTGGATGGGACAAGAGGCGGGGAGCTGTTTTTT. The chain recombines TRBV5-5 with TRBJ2-2, with TRBD1 as a possible D gene (6 bases). Looked up from germline, CDR1 is SGHKS and CDR2 is YYEKEE (reference sequence). The CDR3 has 15 amino acids. V lost 0 bases and J lost 7, with 13 bases in between. The full variable domain, in which reference TRBV5-5 and TRBJ2-2 provide the parts outside the CDR3, is DAGVTQSPTHLIKTRGQQVTLRCSPISGHKSVSWYQQVLGQGPQFIFQYYEKEERGRGNFPDRFSARQFPNYSSELNVNALLLGDSALYLCASSLDGTRGGELFFGEGSRLTVL.

The gene calls are TRBV19 and TRBJ1-1, with D perhaps TRBD1 (5 bases). Germline-derived CDR1 and CDR2 are LNHDA and SQIVND (reference sequence). The CDR3 runs 14 residues. V was shortened by 3 bases and J by 1 base, with 9 bases between the two germline ends. CDR3 residues: CASSMGRRNTEAFF. DNA of the CDR3: TGTGCCAGTAGTATGGGGCGGCGGAACACTGAAGCTTTCTTT.

The chain is built from TRBV19 and TRBJ2-3; tentatively, D is TRBD1 (5 bases). Germline CDR1 and CDR2: LNHDA and SQIVND (reference sequence). V lost 7 bases and J lost 3, with 14 bases in between. The CDR3 spans 14 residues. The CDR3 nucleotides read TGTGCCAGTAAATCCAGGGCTAAAACAGATACGCAGTATTTT. Amino acids: CASKSRAKTDTQYF.

The V call is TRBV19, the J call TRBJ2-3, with D possibly TRBD1 on 6 matching bases. Germline lookup yields CDR1 LNHDA and CDR2 SQIVND (reference sequence). With 3 bases removed from V and 1 base from J, the gap between germline ends came to 14 bases. CDR3 length equals 16 residues. CDR3 residues: CASSMAGQLGTDTQYF. As DNA, the CDR3 is TGTGCCAGTAGTATGGCCGGACAGCTCGGCACAGATACGCAGTATTTT.

J is TRBJ1-6 and V is TRBV6-2 or TRBV6-3; D is ambiguous. From germline, CDR1 is MNHEY and CDR2 SVGEGT. This CDR3 has 14 amino acids. Trimming stripped 5 bases from V and 7 bases from J, with 12 bases between. Here the CDR3 reads CASSTTQKNSPLHF. CDR3 coding DNA: TGTGCCAGCAGTACTACCCAGAAGAATTCACCCCTCCACTTT.

V is TRBV5-1 and J is TRBJ1-2; 7 positions agree with TRBD1. The V and J ends lost 4 bases and 8 bases, in that order; junction bases with no gene match: 11. This CDR3 region has 14 residues. From germline, CDR1 is SGHRS and CDR2 YFSETQ. CDR3 nucleotide sequence: TGCGCCAGCAGCCCTTATCGACAGGGCTGGGGCTACACCTTC. Its translation is CASSPYRQGWGYTF.

The rearrangement uses TRBV20-1 and TRBJ1-1, with D possibly TRBD1 on 5 matching bases. CDR3 length: 12 residues. The V end lost 3 bases, the J end lost 5 bases, and 10 bases lay between the germline ends. Germline V CDR1 and CDR2: DFQATT, SNEGSKA (reference sequence). The CDR3 nucleotides read TGCAGTGCTAGTCAGGGTTTTACTGAAGCTTTCTTT. Translated, it gives CSASQGFTEAFF.

The chain has TRBV6-5 and TRBJ1-2, with 8 bases that match TRBD1. The CDR3 runs to 15 residues. Germline CDR1 MNHEY, CDR2 SVGAGI. Trimming cost V 0 bases and J 7 bases; bases outside gene matches: 7. The CDR3 region is CASSYSRQGFFGYTF. The CDR3 DNA follows: TGTGCCAGCAGTTACTCGAGACAGGGGTTCTTTGGCTACACCTTC.

The rearrangement joins TRBV9 to TRBJ1-2, with a possible D match to TRBD1 (5 bases). V lost 4 bases to trimming and J lost 4 bases, with 8 bases between them. This CDR3 spans 12 amino acids. Germline CDR1 SGDLS, CDR2 YYNGEE. The CDR3 nucleotides are TGTGCCAGCAGCCCCGACAGCTATGGCTACACCTTC. Amino acids: CASSPDSYGYTF.

This clone was seen a single time. For the CDR3, the DNA is TGTGCCAGCAGCTCCTCCGGGACAGGGGGATCACCCCTCCACTTT. Protein sequence: CASSSSGTGGSPLHF. The J gene is TRBJ1-6, the V gene TRBV7-3, with TRBD1 identical over 11 bases. Germline CDR1 is SGHTA and CDR2 is FQGTGA. This CDR3 comprises 15 residues. V lost 4 bases, J lost 10 bases, and 6 bases stayed unmatched.

The chain combines TRBV4-3 with TRBJ2-3; D unresolved. V lost 0 bases and J lost 3, with 7 bases in between. Germline assignment: CDR1 LGHNA and CDR2 YSLEER. The CDR3 has 14 residues. CDR3 sequence (DNA): TGCGCCAGCAGCCAAGATGCGGCTACAGATACGCAGTATTTT. This gives the protein CASSQDAATDTQYF.

This clone was seen more than once but under ten times. Other DNA variants within this sample encode the same CDR3. The chain employs TRBV2 and TRBJ1-2; D is undetermined. The V gene's germline CDR1 is SNHLY and CDR2 FYNNEI. This CDR3 has 12 residues. The V end was cut by 1 base, the J end by 5 bases, with 5 bases between. CDR3: CASSEGSYGYTF. The CDR3 DNA is TGTGCCAGCAGTGAAGGCAGTTATGGCTACACCTTC.